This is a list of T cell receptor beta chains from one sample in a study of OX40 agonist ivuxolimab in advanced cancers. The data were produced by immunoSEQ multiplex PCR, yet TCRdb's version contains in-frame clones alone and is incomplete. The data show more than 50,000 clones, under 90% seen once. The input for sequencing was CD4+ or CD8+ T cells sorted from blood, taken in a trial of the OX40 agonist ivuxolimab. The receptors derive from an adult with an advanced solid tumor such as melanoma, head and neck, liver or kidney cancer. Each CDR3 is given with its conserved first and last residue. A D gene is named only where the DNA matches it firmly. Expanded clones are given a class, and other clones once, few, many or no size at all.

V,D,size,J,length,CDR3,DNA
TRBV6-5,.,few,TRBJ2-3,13,CASSPDPTVTQYF,TGTGCCAGCAGTCCGGACCCGACGGTTACGCAGTATTTT
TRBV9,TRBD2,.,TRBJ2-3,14,CASSLGLAVDTQYF,TGTGCCAGCAGCCTGGGACTAGCGGTAGATACGCAGTATTTT
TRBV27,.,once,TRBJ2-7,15,CASSWGGNRAYEQYF,TGTGCCAGCAGTTGGGGGGGGAACAGGGCCTACGAGCAGTACTTC
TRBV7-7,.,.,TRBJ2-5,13,CASSLNRQETQYF,TGTGCTAGCAGCTTAAACAGGCAAGAGACCCAGTACTTC
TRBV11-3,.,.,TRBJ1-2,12,CASSLSEAGYTF,TGTGCCAGCAGCCTCTCCGAGGCGGGCTACACCTTC
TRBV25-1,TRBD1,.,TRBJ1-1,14,CASSESRGVTEAFF,TGTGCCAGCAGTGAATCCAGGGGGGTCACTGAAGCTTTCTTT
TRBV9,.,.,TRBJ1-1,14,CASSVANTATEAFF,TGTGCCAGCAGCGTAGCCAATACTGCTACTGAAGCTTTCTTT
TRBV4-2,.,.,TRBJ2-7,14,CASSQELAGQAQYF,TGTGCCAGCAGCCAAGAACTAGCCGGGCAAGCGCAGTACTTC
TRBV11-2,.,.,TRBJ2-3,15,CASSLEGKKTDTQYF,TGTGCCAGCAGCTTAGAAGGGAAGAAGACAGATACGCAGTATTTT
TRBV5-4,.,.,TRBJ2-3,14,CASSLGLGTDTQYF,TGTGCCAGCAGCTTGGGACTAGGAACAGATACGCAGTATTTT
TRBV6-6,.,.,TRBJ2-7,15,CASSPGGVVGYEQYF,TGTGCCAGCAGCCCCGGCGGGGTGGTCGGGTACGAGCAGTACTTC
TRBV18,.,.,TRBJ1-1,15,CASSPGGARNTEAFF,TGTGCCAGCTCACCGGGGGGGGCGCGGAACACTGAAGCTTTCTTT
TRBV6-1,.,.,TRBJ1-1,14,CASSEVQTTLVAFF,TGTGCCAGCAGTGAAGTACAGACCACGCTGGTCGCTTTCTTT
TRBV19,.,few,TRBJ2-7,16,CASSSQRTVASYEQYF,TGTGCCAGTAGTAGCCAGCGGACAGTGGCCTCCTACGAGCAGTACTTC
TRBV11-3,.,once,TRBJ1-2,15,CASSLGVAVGYGYTF,TGTGCCAGCAGCTTAGGGGTAGCCGTAGGGTATGGCTACACCTTC
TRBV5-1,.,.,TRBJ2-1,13,CASSLGGTYEQFF,TGCGCCAGCAGCTTGGGAGGGACTTATGAGCAGTTCTTC
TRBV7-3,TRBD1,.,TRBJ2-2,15,CASSRDRGWAGELFF,TGTGCCAGCAGCCGGGACAGGGGGTGGGCCGGGGAGCTGTTTTTT
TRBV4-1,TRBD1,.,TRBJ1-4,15,CASSQAGTANEKLFF,TGCGCCAGCAGCCAAGCCGGGACAGCTAATGAAAAACTGTTTTTT
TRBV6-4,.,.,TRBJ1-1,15,CASSVSPDREAEAFF,TGTGCCAGCAGTGTCTCACCGGACCGGGAGGCTGAAGCTTTCTTT
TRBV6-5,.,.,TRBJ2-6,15,CASTLASSGANVLTF,TGTGCCAGCACCTTAGCCTCGTCTGGGGCCAACGTCCTGACTTTC
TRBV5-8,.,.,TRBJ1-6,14,CASSARRPNSPLHF,TGTGCCAGCAGCGCCCGCCGGCCCAATTCACCCCTCCACTTT
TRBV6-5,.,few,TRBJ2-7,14,CASRAGLLSYEQYF,TGTGCCAGCAGGGCTGGGCTTCTCTCCTACGAGCAGTACTTC
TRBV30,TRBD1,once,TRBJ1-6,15,CAWRVTGALNSPLHF,TGTGCCTGGAGAGTGACAGGGGCCCTTAATTCACCCCTCCACTTT
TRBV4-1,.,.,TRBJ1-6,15,CASSPGQGQRSPLHF,TGCGCCAGCAGCCCGGGGCAGGGGCAGAGGTCACCCCTCCACTTT
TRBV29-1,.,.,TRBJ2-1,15,CSAASLSSSYNEQFF,TGCAGCGCCGCCTCCCTCTCAAGCTCCTACAATGAGCAGTTCTTC
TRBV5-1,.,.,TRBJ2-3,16,CASSRRAADSTDTQYF,TGCGCCAGCAGCCGGCGAGCCGCTGATAGCACAGATACGCAGTATTTT
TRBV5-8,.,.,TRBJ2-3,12,CASRGPGDTQYF,TGTGCCAGCAGGGGGCCAGGGGATACGCAGTATTTT
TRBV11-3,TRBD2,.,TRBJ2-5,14,CASSPGTREETQYF,TGTGCCAGCAGCCCCGGGACTAGAGAAGAGACCCAGTACTTC
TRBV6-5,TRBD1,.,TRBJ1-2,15,CASSYSGQGDYGYTF,TGTGCCAGCAGTTACTCGGGACAGGGGGACTATGGCTACACCTTC
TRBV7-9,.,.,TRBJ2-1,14,CASSLSSSYNEQFF,TGTGCCAGCAGCTTATCTAGCTCCTACAATGAGCAGTTCTTC
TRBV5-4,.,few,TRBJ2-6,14,CASSFYSGANVLTF,TGTGCCAGCAGCTTCTATTCTGGGGCCAACGTCCTGACTTTC
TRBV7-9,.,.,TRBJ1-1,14,CASSYRESNTEAFF,TGTGCCAGCAGTTACAGGGAGTCGAACACTGAAGCTTTCTTT
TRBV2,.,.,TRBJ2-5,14,CASSETRGIETQYF,TGTGCCAGCAGTGAGACTAGAGGGATTGAGACCCAGTACTTC
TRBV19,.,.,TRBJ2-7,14,CASSTGLSSYEQYF,TGTGCCAGTAGTACAGGACTGAGCTCCTACGAGCAGTACTTC
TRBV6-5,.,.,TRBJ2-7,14,CASSSRAHFYEQYF,TGTGCCAGCAGTAGCCGGGCCCACTTCTACGAGCAGTACTTC
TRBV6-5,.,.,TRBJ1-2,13,CASSMTSNYGYTF,TGTGCCAGCAGCATGACAAGTAACTATGGCTACACCTTC
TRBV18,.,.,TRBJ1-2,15,CASSAFGREDYGYTF,TGTGCCAGCTCAGCCTTCGGAAGGGAAGACTATGGCTACACCTTC
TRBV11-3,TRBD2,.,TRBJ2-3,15,CASSLAGGAADTQYF,TGTGCCAGCAGCTTAGCCGGGGGGGCGGCAGATACGCAGTATTTT
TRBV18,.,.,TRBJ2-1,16,CASSRAGRSSYNEQFF,TGTGCCAGCTCACGGGCAGGAAGGAGCTCCTACAATGAGCAGTTCTTC
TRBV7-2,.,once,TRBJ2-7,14,CASRGSGNPYEQYF,TGTGCCAGTCGGGGATCGGGGAACCCCTACGAGCAGTACTTC
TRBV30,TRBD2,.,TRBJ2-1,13,CALGGDHYNEQFF,TGTGCCCTTGGGGGGGACCATTACAATGAGCAGTTCTTC
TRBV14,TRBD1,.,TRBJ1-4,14,CASSQATGDEKLFF,TGTGCCAGCAGCCAAGCTACAGGGGATGAAAAACTGTTTTTT
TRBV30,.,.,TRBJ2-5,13,CAWSAGLQETQYF,TGTGCCTGGAGTGCGGGTCTCCAAGAGACCCAGTACTTC